Listed here is a single TCR beta chain. This CDR3 contains 15 residues. Germline CDR1 and CDR2: SGHRS and YFSETQ. The junction had 8 bases not matched to a gene; V was cut back by 5 bases and J by 6 bases. Original processing notes: The assay estimated nucleated cells by amplifying reference gene primers. This table comes from immunoSEQ multiplex PCR, and its TCRdb copy is limited to in-frame clones, with some not included. That table is the source of V, J and clone size, and D and trimming were worked out from the DNA. The sample records around 140,000 clones, about 74% being singletons. The sample is drawn from a study of blood T cell repertoires in COVID-19. Study details: From the United States, Italy and Spain came samples of acute and convalescent COVID-19. In each case, the material was cDNA or gDNA derived from T cells, B-cell-depleted T cells, or PBMCs.

The receptor was derived from a man in his forties or fifties with acute or convalescent COVID-19. The gene calls are TRBV5-1 and TRBJ1-2; 12 nucleotides line up with TRBD1. Specimen: peripheral blood. The CDR3 loop reads CASSLTGTGGDGYTF. The CDR3 DNA reads TGCGCCAGCAGTCTTACCGGGACAGGGGGCGATGGCTACACCTTC.